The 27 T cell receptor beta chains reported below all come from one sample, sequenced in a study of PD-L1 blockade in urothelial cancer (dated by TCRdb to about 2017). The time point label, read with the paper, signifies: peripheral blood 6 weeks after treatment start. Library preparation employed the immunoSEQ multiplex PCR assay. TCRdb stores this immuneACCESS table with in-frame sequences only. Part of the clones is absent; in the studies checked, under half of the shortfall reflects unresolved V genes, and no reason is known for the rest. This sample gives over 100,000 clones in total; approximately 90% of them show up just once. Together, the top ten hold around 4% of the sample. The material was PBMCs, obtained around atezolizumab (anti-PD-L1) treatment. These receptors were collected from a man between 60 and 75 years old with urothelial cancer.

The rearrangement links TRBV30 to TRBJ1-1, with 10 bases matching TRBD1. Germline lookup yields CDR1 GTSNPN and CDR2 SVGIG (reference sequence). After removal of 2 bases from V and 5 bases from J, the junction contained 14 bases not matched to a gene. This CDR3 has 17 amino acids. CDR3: CAWSTTRDRGYFTEAFF. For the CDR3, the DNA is TGTGCCTGGAGTACCACCCGGGACAGGGGATACTTTACTGAAGCTTTCTTT.

The CDR3 sequence: CASRGTGVHEQFF. The CDR3 region has the DNA TGTGCCAGCCGAGGGACAGGGGTCCATGAGCAGTTCTTC. The chain uses TRBV2 and TRBJ2-1; 10 bases match TRBD1. Germline V CDR1 and CDR2: SNHLY, FYNNEI. Losses at the gene ends were 8 bases for V and 8 bases for J; bases not matched to a gene: 6. This CDR3 is 13 amino acids long.

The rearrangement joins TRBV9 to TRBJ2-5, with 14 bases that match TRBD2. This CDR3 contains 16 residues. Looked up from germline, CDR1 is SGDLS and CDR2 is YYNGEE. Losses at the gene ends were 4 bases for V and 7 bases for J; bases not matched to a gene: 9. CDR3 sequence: CASSPRTSGGLVTQYF. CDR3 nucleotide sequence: TGTGCCAGCAGCCCCCGGACTAGCGGGGGGTTGGTGACCCAGTACTTC.

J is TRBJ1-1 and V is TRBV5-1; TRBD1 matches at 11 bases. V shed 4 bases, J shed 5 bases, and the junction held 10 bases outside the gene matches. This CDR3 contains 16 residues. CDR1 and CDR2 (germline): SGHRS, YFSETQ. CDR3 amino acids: CASSLLPGQGETEAFF. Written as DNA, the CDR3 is TGCGCCAGCAGCCTTTTACCGGGACAGGGGGAGACTGAAGCTTTCTTT.

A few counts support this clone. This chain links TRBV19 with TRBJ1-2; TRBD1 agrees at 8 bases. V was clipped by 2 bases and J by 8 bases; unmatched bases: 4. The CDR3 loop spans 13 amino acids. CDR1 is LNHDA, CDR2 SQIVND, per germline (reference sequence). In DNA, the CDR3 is TGTGCCAGTAGTATACGGACAGGGAGCGGCTACACCTTC. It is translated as CASSIRTGSGYTF. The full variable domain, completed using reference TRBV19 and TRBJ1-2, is DGGITQSPKYLFRKEGQNVTLSCEQNLNHDAMYWYRQDPGQGLRLIYYSQIVNDFQKGDIAEGYSVSREKKESFPLTVTSAQKNPTAFYLCASSIRTGSGYTFGSGTRLTVV.

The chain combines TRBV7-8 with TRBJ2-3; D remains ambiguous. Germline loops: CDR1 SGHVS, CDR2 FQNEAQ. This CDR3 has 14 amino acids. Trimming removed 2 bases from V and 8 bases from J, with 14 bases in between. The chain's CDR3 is CASSLITEDPTQYF. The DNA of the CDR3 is TGTGCCAGCAGCTTAATCACAGAAGACCCTACGCAGTATTTT.

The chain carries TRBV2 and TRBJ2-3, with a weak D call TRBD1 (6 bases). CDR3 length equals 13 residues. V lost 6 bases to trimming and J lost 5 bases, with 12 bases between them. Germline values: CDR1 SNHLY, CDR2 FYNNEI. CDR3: CASRDLGGDTQYF. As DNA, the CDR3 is TGTGCCAGCAGGGACCTAGGGGGAGATACGCAGTATTTT.

The CDR3 sequence: CASSLSRQGSISPLHF. The CDR3 DNA follows: TGTGCCAGCAGTTTATCGAGACAGGGCAGCATTTCACCCCTCCACTTT. The V gene is TRBV27, the J gene TRBJ1-6; 7 bases map to TRBD1. The CDR3 is 16 amino acids. CDR1 and CDR2 from the germline V gene are MNHEY and SMNVEV (reference sequence). The V and J ends lost 0 bases and 9 bases, in that order; junction bases with no gene match: 8.

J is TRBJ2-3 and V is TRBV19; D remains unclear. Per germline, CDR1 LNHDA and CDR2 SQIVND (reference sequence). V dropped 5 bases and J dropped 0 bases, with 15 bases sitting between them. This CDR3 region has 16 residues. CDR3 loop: CASSRTARSSTDTQYF. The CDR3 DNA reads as TGTGCCAGTAGTCGAACAGCTCGATCTAGCACAGATACGCAGTATTTT.

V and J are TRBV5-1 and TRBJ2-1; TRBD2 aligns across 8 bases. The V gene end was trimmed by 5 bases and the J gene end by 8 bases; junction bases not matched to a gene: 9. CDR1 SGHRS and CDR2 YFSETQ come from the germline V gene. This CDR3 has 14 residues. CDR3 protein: CASRAGTSRDEQFF. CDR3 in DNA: TGCGCCAGCAGGGCCGGGACTAGTCGGGATGAGCAGTTCTTC.

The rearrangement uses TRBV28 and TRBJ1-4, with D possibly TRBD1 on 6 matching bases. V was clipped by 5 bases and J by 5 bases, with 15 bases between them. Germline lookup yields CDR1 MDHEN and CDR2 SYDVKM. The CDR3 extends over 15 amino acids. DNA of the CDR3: TGTGCCAGCAGTCGATCGGGGGGGGGCAATGAAAAACTGTTTTTT. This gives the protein CASSRSGGGNEKLFF.

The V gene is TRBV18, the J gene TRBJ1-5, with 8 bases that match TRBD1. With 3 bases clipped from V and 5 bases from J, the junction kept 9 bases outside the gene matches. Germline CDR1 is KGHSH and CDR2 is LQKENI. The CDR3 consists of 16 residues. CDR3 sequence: CASSPDRDVGYQPQHF. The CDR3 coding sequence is TGTGCCAGCTCACCGGACAGGGATGTAGGCTATCAGCCCCAGCATTTT.

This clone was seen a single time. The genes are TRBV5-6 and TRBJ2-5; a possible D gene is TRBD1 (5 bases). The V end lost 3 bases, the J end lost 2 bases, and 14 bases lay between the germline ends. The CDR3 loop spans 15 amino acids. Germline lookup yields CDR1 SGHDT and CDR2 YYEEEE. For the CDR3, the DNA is TGTGCCAGCAGCTCCCAACCTAGGACACAAGAGACCCAGTACTTC. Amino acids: CASSSQPRTQETQYF.

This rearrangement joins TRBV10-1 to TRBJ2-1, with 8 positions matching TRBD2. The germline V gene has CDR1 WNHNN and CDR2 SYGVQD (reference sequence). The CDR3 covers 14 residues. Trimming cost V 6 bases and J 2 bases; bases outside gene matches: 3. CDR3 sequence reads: CASRGGGPYNEQFF. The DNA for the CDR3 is TGCGCCAGCAGAGGCGGGGGGCCCTACAATGAGCAGTTCTTC.

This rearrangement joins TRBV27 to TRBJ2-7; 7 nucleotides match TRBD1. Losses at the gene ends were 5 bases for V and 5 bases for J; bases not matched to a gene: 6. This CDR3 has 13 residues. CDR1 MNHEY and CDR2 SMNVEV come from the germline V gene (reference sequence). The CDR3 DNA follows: TGTGCCAGCAGTACCCATACAGGGGACGAGCAGTACTTC. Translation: CASSTHTGDEQYF.

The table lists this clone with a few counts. CDR3 sequence: CAISGGTSGVSTDTQYF. The CDR3 DNA follows: TGTGCCATCAGTGGTGGGACTAGCGGGGTTAGCACAGATACGCAGTATTTT. This rearrangement joins TRBV10-3 to TRBJ2-3; 13 bases map to TRBD2. This CDR3 is built from 17 residues. V lost 4 bases, J lost 0 bases, and 4 bases stayed unmatched. Germline assignment: CDR1 ENHRY and CDR2 SYGVKD.

CDR3 residues: CASSDRTGKYQETQYF. The CDR3 nucleotides read TGTGCCAGTTCGGACCGGACAGGGAAGTACCAAGAGACCCAGTACTTC. V gene TRBV19 combines with J gene TRBJ2-5; 8 positions agree with TRBD1. The trim removed 8 bases at V and 0 bases at J, leaving 11 bases unmatched. Germline values: CDR1 LNHDA, CDR2 SQIVND (reference sequence). The CDR3 length is 16 residues.

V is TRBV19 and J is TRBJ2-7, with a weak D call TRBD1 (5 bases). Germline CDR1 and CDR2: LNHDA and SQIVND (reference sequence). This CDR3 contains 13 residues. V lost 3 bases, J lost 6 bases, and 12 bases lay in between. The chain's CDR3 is CASSISQGVEQYF. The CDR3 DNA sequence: TGTGCCAGTAGTATTTCTCAGGGTGTCGAGCAGTACTTC.

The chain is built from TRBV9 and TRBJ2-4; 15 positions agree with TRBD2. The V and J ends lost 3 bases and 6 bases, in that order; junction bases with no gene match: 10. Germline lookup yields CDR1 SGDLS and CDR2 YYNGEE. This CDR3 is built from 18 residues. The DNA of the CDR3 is TGTGCCAGCAGCGGGGGACTAGCGGGAGGTCAGGGCCCAAACATTCAGTACTTC. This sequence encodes CASSGGLAGGQGPNIQYF.

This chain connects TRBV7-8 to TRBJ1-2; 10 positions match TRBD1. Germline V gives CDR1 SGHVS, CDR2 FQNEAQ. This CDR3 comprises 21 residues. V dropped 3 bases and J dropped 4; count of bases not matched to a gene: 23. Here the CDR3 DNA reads TGTGCCAGCAGCTTTGCTTCCGTCTCCGGGACAGGGGACCAAAATATCTATGGCTACACCTTC. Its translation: CASSFASVSGTGDQNIYGYTF.

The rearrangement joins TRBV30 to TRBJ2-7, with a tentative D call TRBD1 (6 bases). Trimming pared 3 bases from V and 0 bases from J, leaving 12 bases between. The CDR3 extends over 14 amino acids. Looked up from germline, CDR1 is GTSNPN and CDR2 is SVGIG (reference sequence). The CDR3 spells CAWSGTPVSYEQYF. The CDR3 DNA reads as TGTGCCTGGAGCGGGACACCAGTCTCCTACGAGCAGTACTTC.

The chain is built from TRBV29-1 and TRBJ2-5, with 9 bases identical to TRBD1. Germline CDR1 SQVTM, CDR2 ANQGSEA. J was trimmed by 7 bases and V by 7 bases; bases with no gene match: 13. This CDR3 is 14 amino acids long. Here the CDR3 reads CSGTGGRFFGTQYF. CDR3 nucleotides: TGCAGCGGCACAGGGGGCCGATTCTTCGGGACCCAGTACTTC.

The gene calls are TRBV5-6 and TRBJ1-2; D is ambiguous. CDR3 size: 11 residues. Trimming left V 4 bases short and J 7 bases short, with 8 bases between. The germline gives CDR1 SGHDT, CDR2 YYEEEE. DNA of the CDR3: TGTGCCAGCAGCCTTACTAGTGGCTACACCTTC. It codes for CASSLTSGYTF.

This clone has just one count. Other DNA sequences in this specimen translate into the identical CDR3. The CDR3, as DNA: TGTGCCAGCAGCTTAGGTCCAGATCAGCCCCAGCATTTT. Protein: CASSLGPDQPQHF. J is TRBJ1-5 and V is TRBV11-2; unclear D gene. This CDR3 is built from 13 residues. V was shortened by 1 base and J by 5 bases, with 6 bases between the two germline ends. In germline, CDR1 is SGHAT, CDR2 FQNNGV.

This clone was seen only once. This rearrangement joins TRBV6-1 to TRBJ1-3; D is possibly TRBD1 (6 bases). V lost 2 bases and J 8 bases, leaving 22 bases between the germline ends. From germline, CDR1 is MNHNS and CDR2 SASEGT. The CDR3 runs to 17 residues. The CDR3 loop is CASSEFVPGVRGDTIYF. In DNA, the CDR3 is TGTGCCAGCAGTGAATTCGTCCCAGGGGTCCGAGGGGACACCATATATTTT.

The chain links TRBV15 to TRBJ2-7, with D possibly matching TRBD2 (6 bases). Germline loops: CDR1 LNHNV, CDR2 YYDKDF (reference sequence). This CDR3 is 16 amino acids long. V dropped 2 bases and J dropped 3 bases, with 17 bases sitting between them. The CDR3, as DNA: TGTGCCACCAGCAGAAATCCCGGGACTTTGGGCTACGAGCAGTACTTC. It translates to CATSRNPGTLGYEQYF.

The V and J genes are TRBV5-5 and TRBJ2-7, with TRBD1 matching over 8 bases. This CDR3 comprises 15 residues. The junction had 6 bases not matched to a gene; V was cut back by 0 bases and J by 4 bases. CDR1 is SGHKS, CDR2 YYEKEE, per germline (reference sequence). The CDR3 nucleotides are TGTGCCAGCAGCTTGGTGGGGACAGGAGGTTACGAGCAGTACTTC. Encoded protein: CASSLVGTGGYEQYF.